These 32 T cell receptor beta chains originate from one sample sequenced in a study of CD8 T cells in Susac syndrome. It was with random hexamers that roughly 0.45 to 1 ug RNA was reverse transcribed. TCRdb used MiXCR to reprocess the immunoSEQ multiplex PCR reads, holding one entry per CDR3 protein. The sample records approximately 83,000 distinct CDR3 sequences, 94% being singletons. Sequencing was performed on CD8+ T cells from PBMCs. The receptors shown here come from a human donor with Susac syndrome.

J is TRBJ2-6 and V is TRBV30; D remains unclear. Trimming removed 3 bases at V and 1 base at J, with 1 base between. The germline V gene has CDR1 GTSNPN and CDR2 SVGIG (reference sequence). The CDR3 consists of 12 residues. In nucleotides, the CDR3 is TGTGCCTGGAGATCTGGGGCCAACGTCCTGACTTTC. It encodes CAWRSGANVLTF.

By frequency in the sample, this clonotype is medium-sized. The chain recombines TRBV6-1 with TRBJ2-3; the D is unclear. Per germline, CDR1 MNHNS and CDR2 SASEGT. The CDR3 length is 14 residues. V shed 5 bases and J shed 1 base, with 10 bases lying between them. In DNA form, the CDR3 reads TGTGCCAGCAGTTTAGGGTCTCGCACAGATACGCAGTATTTT. Its translation is CASSLGSRTDTQYF.

This chain links TRBV5-4 with TRBJ2-1, with D possibly being TRBD1 or TRBD2 (5 bases each). The germline CDR1 and CDR2 sequences are SGHNT and YYREEE (reference sequence). This CDR3 is built from 13 residues. Trimming shortened V by 10 bases and J by 4 bases, and 15 bases separated the two germline ends. In DNA, the CDR3 is TGTGCCGCTGGGGGATGGGCTTACAATGAGCAGTTCTTC. Translating gives CAAGGWAYNEQFF. Together with reference TRBV5-4 and TRBJ2-1, the CDR3 gives the full variable domain: ETGVTQSPTHLIKTRGQQVTLRCSSQSGHNTVSWYQQALGQGPQFIFQYYREEENGRGNFPPRFSGLQFPNYSSELNVNALELDDSALYLCAAGGWAYNEQFFGPGTRLTVL.

The rearrangement links TRBV19 to TRBJ2-7, with D possibly being TRBD2 (7 bases). The CDR3 extends over 13 amino acids. Trimming stripped 10 bases from V and 6 bases from J, with 19 bases between. Per the germline V gene, CDR1 is LNHDA and CDR2 is SQIVND (reference sequence). The CDR3 DNA follows: TGTGCCACAGGCGGTCGGGGGGCGGCCGAGCAGTACTTC. Encoded protein: CATGGRGAAEQYF.

V is TRBV12-3 or TRBV12-4 and J is TRBJ2-2; D perhaps matches TRBD1 (5 bases). With 6 bases removed from V and 1 base from J, the gap between germline ends came to 15 bases. The CDR3 has 16 amino acids. The CDR3 DNA reads as TGTGCCAGCAGGCGAAAGACAGTTTGGAACACCGGGGAGCTGTTTTTT. This codes for CASRRKTVWNTGELFF.

CDR3 DNA sequence: TGCGCCAGCAGCCCTTTACTAGCGGGAGAGGAGACCCAGTACTTC. Amino acid sequence: CASSPLLAGEETQYF. The rearrangement links TRBV4-3 to TRBJ2-5, with 11 bases identical to TRBD2. Per the germline V gene, CDR1 is LGHNA and CDR2 is YSLEER. This CDR3 comprises 15 residues. V shed 4 bases and J 5 bases; nucleotides not matched to a gene: 6.

The chain recombines TRBV6-4 with TRBJ1-1; a weak D match, TRBD1 (5 bases). Trimming removed 2 bases at V and 5 bases at J, with 12 bases between. The CDR3 runs to 14 residues. CDR1 MRHNA and CDR2 SNTAGT come from the germline V gene. Written as DNA, the CDR3 is TGTGCCAGCAGTGACGGCGACAGCAGGACTGAAGCTTTCTTT. This sequence encodes CASSDGDSRTEAFF.

The chain has TRBV5-6 and TRBJ1-2; D is unresolved. The CDR3 has 15 residues. The V gene lost 0 bases and the J gene lost 4 bases, with 13 bases spanning the gap. Germline lookup yields CDR1 SGHDT and CDR2 YYEEEE. CDR3 nucleotide sequence: TGTGCCAGCAGCTTGGCCGAGGCCGGGGTCTATGGCTACACCTTC. Its protein is CASSLAEAGVYGYTF. The whole variable domain, remainder taken from reference TRBV5-6 and TRBJ1-2, is DAGVTQSPTHLIKTRGQQVTLRCSPKSGHDTVSWYQQALGQGPQFIFQYYEEEERQRGNFPDRFSGHQFPNYSSELNVNALLLGDSALYLCASSLAEAGVYGYTFGSGTRLTVV.

The chain joins TRBV6-5 to TRBJ2-7; perhaps D is TRBD1 or TRBD2 (5 bases each). Trimming took 3 bases from V and 3 from J, leaving 12 bases between them. Germline CDR1 MNHEY, CDR2 SVGAGI. The CDR3 runs 14 residues. For the CDR3, the DNA is TGTGCCAGCAGTTATACCGGGACCCTCTACGAGCAGTACTTC. Translation: CASSYTGTLYEQYF.

This chain connects TRBV6-5 to TRBJ2-3; a weak D match, TRBD2 (7 bases). The V gene lost 7 bases and the J gene lost 6 bases, with 17 bases spanning the gap. CDR3 length equals 14 residues. From germline, CDR1 is MNHEY and CDR2 SVGAGI. CDR3 in DNA: TGTGCCAGCATCCTAGCGGAGGGGGGGGATACGCAGTATTTT. Amino acid sequence: CASILAEGGDTQYF.

Here the CDR3 DNA reads TGTGCCAGCAGCTTGGCCCCATTGGATACGCAGTATTTT. This sequence encodes CASSLAPLDTQYF. The chain recombines TRBV3-1 with TRBJ2-3, with D uncertain. CDR3 size: 13 residues. Germline V gives CDR1 LGHDT, CDR2 YNNKEL (reference sequence). Trimming left V 5 bases short and J 6 bases short, with 12 bases between.

This rearrangement joins TRBV5-4 to TRBJ1-5; D gene uncertain. The CDR3 length is 13 residues. Trimming removed 0 bases at V and 3 bases at J, with 4 bases between. CDR1 is SGHNT, CDR2 YYREEE, per germline (reference sequence). CDR3 nucleotides: TGTGCCAGCAGCTTGGGTGTCAATCAGCCCCAGCATTTT. It translates to CASSLGVNQPQHF.

The chain carries TRBV7-3 and TRBJ2-7; no firm D call. V was cut by 5 bases and J by 0 bases, with 11 bases left in between. CDR1 is SGHTA, CDR2 FQGTGA, per germline. This CDR3 contains 14 residues. CDR3 in amino acids: CASSLSVSSYEQYF. The CDR3 region has the DNA TGTGCCAGCAGCCTATCCGTTAGCTCCTACGAGCAGTACTTC.

The V and J genes are TRBV24-1 and TRBJ2-5; D is undetermined. Germline V gives CDR1 KGHDR, CDR2 SFDVKD. V lost 8 bases, J lost 1 base, and 10 bases lay in between. The CDR3 sequence is 13 residues long. The CDR3 loop reads CATTYSIQETQYF. CDR3 nucleotides: TGTGCCACCACTTACAGTATCCAAGAGACCCAGTACTTC.

The V gene is TRBV5-1, the J gene TRBJ2-7; 7 bases are shared with TRBD2. The germline V gene has CDR1 SGHRS and CDR2 YFSETQ. The CDR3 spans 12 residues. The V gene end was trimmed by 4 bases and the J gene end by 7 bases; junction bases not matched to a gene: 5. CDR3 in amino acids: CASSSGASEQYF. The DNA for the CDR3 is TGCGCCAGCAGCAGCGGGGCTTCGGAGCAGTACTTC.

J is TRBJ1-2 and V is TRBV30; D unclear. From germline, CDR1 is GTSNPN and CDR2 SVGIG (reference sequence). The CDR3 totals 13 residues. V was pared by 5 bases and J by 6 bases, with 16 bases between. The CDR3 nucleotides are TGTGCCTGGTGCCCGGACGGCCTTGATGGCTACACCTTC. Translated: CAWCPDGLDGYTF.

The chain combines TRBV15 with TRBJ2-3; TRBD1 might be the D (6 bases). The CDR3 loop spans 15 amino acids. Per the germline V gene, CDR1 is LNHNV and CDR2 is YYDKDF (reference sequence). V was pared by 9 bases and J by 0 bases, with 16 bases between. The CDR3 DNA reads as TGTGCCACTCGTCCTTCACAGGGAAGCACAGATACGCAGTATTTT. Translation: CATRPSQGSTDTQYF.

This sequence joins TRBV15 and TRBJ2-3; D is undetermined. The V gene's germline CDR1 is LNHNV and CDR2 YYDKDF (reference sequence). CDR3 length: 14 amino acids. Trimming left V 0 bases short and J 3 bases short, with 7 bases between. The DNA for the CDR3 is TGTGCCACCAGCAGAGAAGAGTTAACAGATACGCAGTATTTT. Translated, it gives CATSREELTDTQYF.

The V call is TRBV7-9, the J call TRBJ2-3, with D unclear. Between the trimmed V and J ends, which lost 5 bases and 4 bases, there was a span of 7 bases. Germline CDR1 is SEHNR and CDR2 is FQNEAQ (reference sequence). The CDR3 is 12 amino acids. The CDR3 coding sequence is TGTGCCAGCAGCGAGATGGCAGATACGCAGTATTTT. Residues: CASSEMADTQYF.

The chain combines TRBV7-2 with TRBJ2-2; a weak D match, TRBD2 (6 bases). CDR1 and CDR2 from the germline V gene are SGHTA and FQGNSA. Trimming pared 5 bases from V and 0 bases from J, leaving 13 bases between. This CDR3 spans 16 amino acids. The CDR3 DNA reads TGTGCCAGCAGCCTCCTTTCGGGGGCGAACACCGGGGAGCTGTTTTTT. Amino acid sequence: CASSLLSGANTGELFF.

V and J are TRBV7-9 and TRBJ1-3, with TRBD1 matching 8 bases. This CDR3 comprises 15 residues. Germline V lookup: CDR1 SEHNR, CDR2 FQNEAQ (reference sequence). Losses at the gene ends were 4 bases for V and 4 bases for J; bases not matched to a gene: 6. DNA for the CDR3: TGTGCCAGCAGCTCGCAGACAGGGGACGGAAACACCATATATTTT. It specifies CASSSQTGDGNTIYF.

This chain uses TRBV12-3 or TRBV12-4 with TRBJ1-5; D is unclear. The germline V and J ends were trimmed by 5 bases and 1 base, with 9 bases remaining between them. The CDR3 is made up of 14 amino acids. The CDR3 nucleotides are TGTGCCAGCAGTGACGCCCAAAGCAATCAGCCCCAGCATTTT. This translates into CASSDAQSNQPQHF.

The rearrangement links TRBV5-1 to TRBJ1-1, with D uncertain. Trimming shortened V by 3 bases and J by 3 bases, and 9 bases separated the two germline ends. Germline loops: CDR1 SGHRS, CDR2 YFSETQ. The CDR3 contains 13 residues. The CDR3 nucleotides are TGCGCCAGCAGCTCGAACAGTGACACTGAAGCTTTCTTT. This codes for CASSSNSDTEAFF.

The gene calls are TRBV16 and TRBJ1-3; no reliable D call. The ends were cut back, 0 bases at V and 8 bases at J, with 14 bases in the middle. The CDR3 spans 15 residues. Germline lookup yields CDR1 KGHSY and CDR2 FQNENV. The CDR3 nucleotides are TGTGCCAGCAGCCAATCCCCGGACCCCTCAGACACCATATATTTT. Its protein product is CASSQSPDPSDTIYF.

The V call is TRBV5-1, the J call TRBJ2-6, with D possibly being TRBD1 (6 bases). This CDR3 is 14 amino acids long. V was trimmed by 6 bases and J by 3 bases, leaving 10 bases between them. Germline CDR1 is SGHRS and CDR2 is YFSETQ. CDR3 in amino acids: CASKQGGGANVLTF. The CDR3 nucleotides read TGCGCCAGCAAACAGGGCGGTGGGGCCAACGTCCTGACTTTC.

In its sample, this clonotype was seen once. A junction boundary mismatches the germline segment, possibly from a read error. The rearrangement links TRBV28 to TRBJ1-3, with unresolved D. Germline loops: CDR1 MDHEN, CDR2 SYDVKM. CDR3 length equals 16 residues. CDR3 sequence reads: CASRGTGTLSGITIYF. The CDR3 region has the DNA TGTGCCAGCCGGGGAACGGGAACGCTCTCTGGAATCACCATATATTTT. The complete variable domain, with remaining parts taken from reference TRBV28 and TRBJ1-3, reads DVKVTQSSRYLVKRTGEKVFLECVQDMDHENMFWYRQDPGLGLRLIYFSYDVKMKEKGDIPEGYSVSREKKERFSLILESASTNQTSMYLCASRGTGTLSGITIYFGEGSWLTVV.

J is TRBJ2-7 and V is TRBV6-5; no clear D gene. The CDR3 runs to 13 residues. Trimming took off 3 bases at V and 6 bases at J, with 12 bases between the two ends. CDR1 and CDR2 (germline): MNHEY, SVGAGI. The CDR3 DNA reads as TGTGCCAGCAGTTATAGAGAACAGTTCGAGCAGTACTTC. Amino acids: CASSYREQFEQYF.

The CDR3 nucleotides read TGTGCCAGCAGTTGGGAGTATGGCAATCAGCCCCAGCATTTT. Translation gives CASSWEYGNQPQHF. The chain is built from TRBV28 and TRBJ1-5; D unclear. Germline V lookup: CDR1 MDHEN, CDR2 SYDVKM. Trimming took off 4 bases at V and 2 bases at J, with 9 bases between the two ends. The CDR3 spans 14 residues.

V usage is TRBV27 and J usage is TRBJ2-5; TRBD1 aligns across 11 bases. CDR1 and CDR2 from the germline V gene are MNHEY and SMNVEV (reference sequence). Trimming removed 5 bases from V and 5 bases from J; junction bases left unmatched: 7. The CDR3 length is 15 residues. Here the CDR3 reads CASSAPGQGEETQYF. For the CDR3, the DNA is TGTGCCAGCAGTGCCCCGGGACAGGGGGAGGAGACCCAGTACTTC.

The chain employs TRBV20-1 and TRBJ2-7, with 13 bases fitting TRBD2. Germline CDR1 DFQATT, CDR2 SNEGSKA (reference sequence). This CDR3 has 16 amino acids. The V and J ends lost 1 base and 3 bases, in that order; junction bases with no gene match: 6. Written as DNA, the CDR3 is TGCAGTGCTAGAGGGACTAGCGGGAGTGTTATCTACGAGCAGTACTTC. This codes for CSARGTSGSVIYEQYF.

The chain links TRBV29-1 to TRBJ1-5; no clear D gene. V was clipped by 6 bases and J by 13 bases, with 13 bases between them. Per the germline V gene, CDR1 is SQVTM and CDR2 is ANQGSEA. This CDR3 has 10 amino acids. CDR3 in amino acids: CSVGDSKQHF. The CDR3, as DNA: TGCAGCGTCGGAGATTCCAAACAGCATTTT.

The chain joins TRBV5-4 to TRBJ2-1; D is ambiguous. The CDR3 contains 13 residues. In germline, CDR1 is SGHNT, CDR2 YYREEE (reference sequence). V lost 1 base and J lost 8, with 10 bases in between. CDR3 protein: CASSLYLADEQFF. For the CDR3, the DNA is TGTGCCAGCAGCTTGTATTTAGCCGATGAGCAGTTCTTC.